This entry features one T cell receptor (beta chain) sequence. This specimen comes from a study of blood T cell repertoires in COVID-19. The protocol was immunoSEQ multiplex PCR, while the TCRdb copy is restricted to in-frame clones and leaves out a portion. The sample includes some 290,000 clones, 90% seen only once; the top ten take less than 3.5%. CDR3 length equals 17 residues. V lost 1 base and J 2 bases, leaving 20 bases between the germline ends. Germline V gene data show CDR1 as GTSNPN and CDR2 as SVGIG (reference sequence). A Seattle source enrolled patients during active infection and followed them longitudinally.

V is TRBV30 and J is TRBJ1-2, with D maybe TRBD1 (6 bases). The receptor was derived from a woman aged 30 to 39 with COVID-19, enrolled during active disease. Specimen: peripheral blood. The CDR3 sequence is CAWSAGQSRKGNYGYTF. DNA for the CDR3: TGTGCCTGGAGTGCCGGACAGTCAAGGAAAGGCAACTATGGCTACACCTTC. The full variable domain, rest sourced from reference TRBV30 and TRBJ1-2, is SQTIHQWPATLVQPVGSPLSLECTVEGTSNPNLYWYRQAAGRGLQLLFYSVGIGQISSEVPQNLSASRPQDRQFILSSKKLLLSDSGFYLCAWSAGQSRKGNYGYTFGSGTRLTVV.